Each of the 8 T cell receptor beta chains below was sequenced from the same sample in a study of CD4+ T cells in melanoma. The table came from immunoSEQ multiplex PCR; TCRdb's copy has only in-frame clones and leaves some out. The sample has 90,000 to 130,000 clones, roughly 90% seen once. Input material: peripheral blood. The receptors were sampled from a human donor with melanoma.

The count of this clone is one. This rearrangement joins TRBV28 to TRBJ1-5; D remains unclear. CDR3 length equals 14 residues. V was cut by 5 bases and J by 4 bases, with 12 bases left in between. The germline V gene has CDR1 MDHEN and CDR2 SYDVKM. CDR3 nucleotide sequence: TGTGCCAGCAGTGCCGGGCGAGGAAATCAGCCCCAGCATTTT. Translation: CASSAGRGNQPQHF.

The chain's CDR3 is CASSLGSSIYEQYF. CDR3 bases: TGTGCCAGCAGCTTGGGGTCGAGTATTTACGAGCAGTACTTC. The V call is TRBV7-2, the J call TRBJ2-7; D unresolved. Trimming pared 3 bases from V and 4 bases from J, leaving 13 bases between. The CDR3 length is 14 residues. Germline lookup yields CDR1 SGHTA and CDR2 FQGNSA.

V gene TRBV19 combines with J gene TRBJ1-6; no clear D. Germline CDR1 LNHDA, CDR2 SQIVND (reference sequence). There are 15 residues in the CDR3. Trimming removed 3 bases at V and 9 bases at J, with 15 bases between. The CDR3 loop is CASSIDQVLLSPLHF. The CDR3 DNA follows: TGTGCCAGTAGTATCGATCAGGTACTACTTTCACCCCTCCACTTT.

The chain employs TRBV7-2 and TRBJ1-1; D is perhaps TRBD1 (6 bases). Germline V gene lookup returns CDR1 SGHTA and CDR2 FQGNSA. The CDR3 loop spans 16 amino acids. Trimming took off 6 bases at V and 0 bases at J, with 17 bases between the two ends. This CDR3 is CASRQQGRLMNTEAFF. The CDR3 DNA follows: TGTGCCAGCAGGCAGCAGGGGAGGCTCATGAACACTGAAGCTTTCTTT.

The genes are TRBV5-4 and TRBJ2-3, with 12 bases lining up with TRBD2. In germline, CDR1 is SGHNT, CDR2 YYREEE (reference sequence). V lost 4 bases and J lost 3; bases outside the gene matches: 6. The CDR3 is 16 residues long. The CDR3 coding sequence is TGTGCCAGCAGCACTTGGACTAGCGGGAAAACAGATACGCAGTATTTT. Protein sequence: CASSTWTSGKTDTQYF.

The gene calls are TRBV7-9 and TRBJ2-2, with unresolved D. The germline V gene has CDR1 SEHNR and CDR2 FQNEAQ (reference sequence). CDR3 length equals 15 residues. With 5 bases removed from V and 3 bases from J, the gap between germline ends came to 13 bases. The CDR3 region is CASSPTRSDTGELFF. The CDR3 DNA follows: TGTGCCAGCAGCCCTACGAGGAGCGACACCGGGGAGCTGTTTTTT. The full variable domain, its missing parts supplied by reference TRBV7-9 and TRBJ2-2, is DTGVSQNPRHKITKRGQNVTFRCDPISEHNRLYWYRQTLGQGPEFLTYFQNEAQLEKSRLLSDRFSAERPKGSFSTLEIQRTEQGDSAMYLCASSPTRSDTGELFFGEGSRLTVL.

The V and J genes are TRBV2 and TRBJ2-7, with 11 bases matching TRBD1. The V gene end was trimmed by 5 bases and the J gene end by 5 bases; junction bases not matched to a gene: 2. CDR1 and CDR2 (germline): SNHLY, FYNNEI. This CDR3 comprises 13 residues. The DNA for the CDR3 is TGTGCCAGCAGTAGGGACAGGGGGGACGAGCAGTACTTC. Protein: CASSRDRGDEQYF.

This chain joins TRBV21-1 and TRBJ2-2; TRBD2 is taken as the D call from the table, unchecked against the DNA. TRBV21-1 constitutes a pseudogene. The CDR3 spans 14 residues. This CDR3 reads CASSPRHGGGELFF. The CDR3 bases are TGTGCCAGCAGCCCCAGGCACGGAGGCGGGGAGCTGTTTTTT.